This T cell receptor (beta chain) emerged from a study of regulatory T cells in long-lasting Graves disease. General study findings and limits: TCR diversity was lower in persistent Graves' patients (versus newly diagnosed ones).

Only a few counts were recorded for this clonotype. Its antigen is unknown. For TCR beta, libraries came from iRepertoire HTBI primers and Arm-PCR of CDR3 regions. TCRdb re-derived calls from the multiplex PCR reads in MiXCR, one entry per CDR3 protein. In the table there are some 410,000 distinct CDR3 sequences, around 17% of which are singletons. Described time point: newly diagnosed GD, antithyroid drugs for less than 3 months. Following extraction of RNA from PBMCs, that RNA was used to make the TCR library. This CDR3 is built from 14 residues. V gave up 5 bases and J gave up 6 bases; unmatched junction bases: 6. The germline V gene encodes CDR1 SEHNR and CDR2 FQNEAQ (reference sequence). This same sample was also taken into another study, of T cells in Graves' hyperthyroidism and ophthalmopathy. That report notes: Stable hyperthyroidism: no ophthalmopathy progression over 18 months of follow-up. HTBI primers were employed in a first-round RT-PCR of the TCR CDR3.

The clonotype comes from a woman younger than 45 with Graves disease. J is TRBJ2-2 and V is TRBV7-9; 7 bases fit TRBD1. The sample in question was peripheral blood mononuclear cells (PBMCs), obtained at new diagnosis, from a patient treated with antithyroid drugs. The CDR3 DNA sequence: TGTGCCAGCAGCACCCAACAGGGGCCCGGGGAGCTGTTTTTT. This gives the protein CASSTQQGPGELFF.